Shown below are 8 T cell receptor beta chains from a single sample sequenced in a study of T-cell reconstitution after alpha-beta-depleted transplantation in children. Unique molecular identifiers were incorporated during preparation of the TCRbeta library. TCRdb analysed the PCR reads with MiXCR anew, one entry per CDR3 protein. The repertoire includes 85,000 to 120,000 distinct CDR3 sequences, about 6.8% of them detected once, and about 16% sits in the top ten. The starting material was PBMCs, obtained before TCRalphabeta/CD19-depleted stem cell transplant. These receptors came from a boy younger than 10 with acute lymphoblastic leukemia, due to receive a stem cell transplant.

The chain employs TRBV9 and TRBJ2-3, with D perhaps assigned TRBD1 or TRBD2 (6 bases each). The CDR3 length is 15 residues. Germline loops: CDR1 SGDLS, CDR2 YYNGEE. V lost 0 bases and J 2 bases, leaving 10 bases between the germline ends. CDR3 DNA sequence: TGTGCCAGCAGCGTAGCGGGGGCCCACACAGATACGCAGTATTTT. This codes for CASSVAGAHTDTQYF.

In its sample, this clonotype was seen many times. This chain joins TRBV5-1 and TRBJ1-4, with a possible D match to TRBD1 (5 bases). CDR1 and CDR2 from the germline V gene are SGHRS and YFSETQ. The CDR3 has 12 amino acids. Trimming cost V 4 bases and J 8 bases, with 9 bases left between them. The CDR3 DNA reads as TGCGCCAGCAGCCCAGGGAGAGAAAAACTGTTTTTT. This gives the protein CASSPGREKLFF. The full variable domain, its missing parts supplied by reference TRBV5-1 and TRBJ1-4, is KAGVTQTPRYLIKTRGQQVTLSCSPISGHRSVSWYQQTPGQGLQFLFEYFSETQRNKGNFPGRFSGRQFSNSRSEMNVSTLELGDSALYLCASSPGREKLFFGSGTQLSVL.

The CDR3 DNA is TGTGCCACCAGCATCCAAGCGGGGGGGCCGGATACGCAGTATTTT. The encoded protein is CATSIQAGGPDTQYF. The chain carries TRBV15 and TRBJ2-3; 10 bases fit TRBD2. This CDR3 comprises 15 residues. The ends lost 4 bases at V and 6 bases at J; junction bases unmatched: 7. Looked up from germline, CDR1 is LNHNV and CDR2 is YYDKDF (reference sequence).

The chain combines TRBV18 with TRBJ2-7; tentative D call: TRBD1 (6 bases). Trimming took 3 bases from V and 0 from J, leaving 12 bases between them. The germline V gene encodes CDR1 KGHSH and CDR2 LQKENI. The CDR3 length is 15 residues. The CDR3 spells CASSPGQLSSYEQYF. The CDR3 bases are TGTGCCAGCTCACCCGGACAGCTGAGCTCCTACGAGCAGTACTTC. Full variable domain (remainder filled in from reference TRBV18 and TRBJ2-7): NAGVMQNPRHLVRRRGQEARLRCSPMKGHSHVYWYRQLPEEGLKFMVYLQKENIIDESGMPKERFSAEFPKEGPSILRIQQVVRGDSAAYFCASSPGQLSSYEQYFGPGTRLTVT.

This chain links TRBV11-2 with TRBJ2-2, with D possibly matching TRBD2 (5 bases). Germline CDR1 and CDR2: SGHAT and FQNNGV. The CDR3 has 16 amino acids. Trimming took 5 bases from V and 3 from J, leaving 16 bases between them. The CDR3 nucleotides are TGTGCCAGCAGCCCCTCGGCGGGCAGCTACACCGGGGAGCTGTTTTTT. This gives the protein CASSPSAGSYTGELFF.

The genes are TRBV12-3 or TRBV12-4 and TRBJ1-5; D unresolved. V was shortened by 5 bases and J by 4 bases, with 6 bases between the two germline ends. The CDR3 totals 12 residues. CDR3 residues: CASSPRNQPQHF. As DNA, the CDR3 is TGTGCCAGCAGTCCAAGGAATCAGCCCCAGCATTTT.

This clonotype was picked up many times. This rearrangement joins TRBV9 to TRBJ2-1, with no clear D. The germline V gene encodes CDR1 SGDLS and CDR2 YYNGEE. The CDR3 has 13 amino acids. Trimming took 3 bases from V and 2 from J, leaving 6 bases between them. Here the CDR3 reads CASSAKPYNEQFF. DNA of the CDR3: TGTGCCAGCAGCGCCAAACCCTACAATGAGCAGTTCTTC.

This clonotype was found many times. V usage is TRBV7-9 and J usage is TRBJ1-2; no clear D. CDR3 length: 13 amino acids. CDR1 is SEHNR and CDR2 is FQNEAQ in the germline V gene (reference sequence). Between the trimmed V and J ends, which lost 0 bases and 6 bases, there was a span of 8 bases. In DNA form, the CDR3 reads TGTGCCAGCAGCTTAGCAGGGAAGGATGGCTACACCTTC. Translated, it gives CASSLAGKDGYTF.